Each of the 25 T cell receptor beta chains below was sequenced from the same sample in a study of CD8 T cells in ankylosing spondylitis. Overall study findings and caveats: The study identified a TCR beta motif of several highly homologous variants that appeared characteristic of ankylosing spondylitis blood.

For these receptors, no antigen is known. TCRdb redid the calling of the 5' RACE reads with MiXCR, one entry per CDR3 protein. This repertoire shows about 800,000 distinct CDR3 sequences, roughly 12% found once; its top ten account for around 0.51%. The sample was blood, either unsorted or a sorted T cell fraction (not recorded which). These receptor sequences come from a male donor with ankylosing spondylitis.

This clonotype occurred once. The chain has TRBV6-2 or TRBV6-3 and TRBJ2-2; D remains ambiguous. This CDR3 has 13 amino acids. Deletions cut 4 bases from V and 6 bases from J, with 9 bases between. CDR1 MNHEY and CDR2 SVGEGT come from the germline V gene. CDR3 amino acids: CASSSYLSGELFF. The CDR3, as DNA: TGTGCCAGCAGTTCCTACCTGTCCGGGGAGCTGTTTTTT.

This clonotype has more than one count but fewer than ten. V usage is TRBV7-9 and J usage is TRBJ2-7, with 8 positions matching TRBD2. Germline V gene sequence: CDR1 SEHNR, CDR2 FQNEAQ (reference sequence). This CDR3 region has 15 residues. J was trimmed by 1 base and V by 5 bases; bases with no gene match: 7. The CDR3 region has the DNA TGTGCCAGCAGCCCACATACTAGCGGTTCCTACGAGCAGTACTTC. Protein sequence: CASSPHTSGSYEQYF.

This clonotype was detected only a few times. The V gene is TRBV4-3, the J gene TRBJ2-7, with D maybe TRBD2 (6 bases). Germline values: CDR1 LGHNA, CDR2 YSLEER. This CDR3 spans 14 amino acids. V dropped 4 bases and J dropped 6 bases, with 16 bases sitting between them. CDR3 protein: CASSRLVPPGEQYF. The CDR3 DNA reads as TGCGCCAGCAGCCGACTAGTTCCCCCGGGCGAGCAGTACTTC.

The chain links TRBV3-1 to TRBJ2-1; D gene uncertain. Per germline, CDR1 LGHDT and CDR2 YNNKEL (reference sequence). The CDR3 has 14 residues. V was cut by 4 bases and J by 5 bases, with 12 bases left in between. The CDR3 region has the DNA TGTGCCAGCAGCCTTCTTGGCTGGGACAATGAGCAGTTCTTC. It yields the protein CASSLLGWDNEQFF.

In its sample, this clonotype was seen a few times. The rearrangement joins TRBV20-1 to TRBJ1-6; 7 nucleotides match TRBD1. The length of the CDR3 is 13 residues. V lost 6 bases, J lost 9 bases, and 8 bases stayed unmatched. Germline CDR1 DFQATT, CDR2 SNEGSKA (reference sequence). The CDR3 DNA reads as TGCAGTGCCAAAACCGCAGGGGGTTCACCCCTCCACTTT. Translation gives CSAKTAGGSPLHF.

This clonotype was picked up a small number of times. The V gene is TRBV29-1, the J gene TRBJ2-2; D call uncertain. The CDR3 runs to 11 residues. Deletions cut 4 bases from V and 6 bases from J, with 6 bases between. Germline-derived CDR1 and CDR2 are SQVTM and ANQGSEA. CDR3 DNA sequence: TGCAGCGTTGGTTTCGCCGGGGAGCTGTTTTTT. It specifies CSVGFAGELFF.

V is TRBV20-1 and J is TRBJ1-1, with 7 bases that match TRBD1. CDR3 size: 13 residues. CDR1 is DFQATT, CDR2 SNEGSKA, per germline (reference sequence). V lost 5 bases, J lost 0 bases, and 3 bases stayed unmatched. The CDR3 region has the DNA TGCAGTGCTGAGGACAGGTTGAACACTGAAGCTTTCTTT. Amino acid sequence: CSAEDRLNTEAFF.

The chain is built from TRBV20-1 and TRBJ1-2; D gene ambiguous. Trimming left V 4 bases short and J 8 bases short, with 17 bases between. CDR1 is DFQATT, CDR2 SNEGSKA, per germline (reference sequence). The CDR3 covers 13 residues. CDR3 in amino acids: CSANFNGVSGYTF. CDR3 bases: TGCAGTGCTAATTTTAACGGGGTTTCGGGCTACACCTTC.

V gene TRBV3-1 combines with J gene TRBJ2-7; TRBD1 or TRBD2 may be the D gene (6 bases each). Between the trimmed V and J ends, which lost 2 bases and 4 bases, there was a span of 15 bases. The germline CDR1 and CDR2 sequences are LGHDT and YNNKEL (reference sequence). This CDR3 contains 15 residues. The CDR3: CASSQSPGANYEQYF. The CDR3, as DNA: TGTGCCAGCAGCCAATCACCGGGGGCCAATTACGAGCAGTACTTC.

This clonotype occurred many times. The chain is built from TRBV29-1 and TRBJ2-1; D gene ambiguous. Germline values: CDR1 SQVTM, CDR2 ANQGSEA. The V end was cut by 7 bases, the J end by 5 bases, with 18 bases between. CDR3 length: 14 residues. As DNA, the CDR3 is TGCAGCGCGCGTTCTGGGCCAATTAACAATGAGCAGTTCTTC. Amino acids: CSARSGPINNEQFF.

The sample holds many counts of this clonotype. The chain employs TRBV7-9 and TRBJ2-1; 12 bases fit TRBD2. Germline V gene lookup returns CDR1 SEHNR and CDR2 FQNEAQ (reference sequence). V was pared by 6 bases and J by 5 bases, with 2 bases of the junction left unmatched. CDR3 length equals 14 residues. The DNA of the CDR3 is TGTGCCAGCAGTTCTAGCGGGAGGGACAATGAGCAGTTCTTC. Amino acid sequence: CASSSSGRDNEQFF.

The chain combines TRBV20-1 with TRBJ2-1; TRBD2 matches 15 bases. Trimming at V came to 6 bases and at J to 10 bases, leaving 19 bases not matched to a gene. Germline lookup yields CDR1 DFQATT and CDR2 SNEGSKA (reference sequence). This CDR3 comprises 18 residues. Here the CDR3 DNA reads TGCAGTGCCCCAGGGACTAGCGGGGGGACCGGGTACAATGGGGAGCAGTTCTTC. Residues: CSAPGTSGGTGYNGEQFF.

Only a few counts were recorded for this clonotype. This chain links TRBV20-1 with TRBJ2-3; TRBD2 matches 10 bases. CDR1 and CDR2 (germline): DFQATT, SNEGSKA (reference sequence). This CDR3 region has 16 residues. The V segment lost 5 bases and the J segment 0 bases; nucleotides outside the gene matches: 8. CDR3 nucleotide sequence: TGCAGTGCTCTCCCCACTAGCGGGGTAAGCACAGATACGCAGTATTTT. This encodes CSALPTSGVSTDTQYF.

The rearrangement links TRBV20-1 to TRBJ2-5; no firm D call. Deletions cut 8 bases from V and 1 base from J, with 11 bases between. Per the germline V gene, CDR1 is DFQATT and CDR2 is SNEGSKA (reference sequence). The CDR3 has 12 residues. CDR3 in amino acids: CSLTWLQETQYF. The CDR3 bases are TGCAGTCTTACATGGCTCCAAGAGACCCAGTACTTC.

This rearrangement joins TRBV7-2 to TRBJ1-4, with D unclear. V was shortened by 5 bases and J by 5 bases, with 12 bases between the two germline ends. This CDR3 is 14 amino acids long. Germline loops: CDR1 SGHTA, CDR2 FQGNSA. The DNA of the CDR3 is TGTGCCAGCAGCCCTACAGTGGGGAATGAAAAACTGTTTTTT. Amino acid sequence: CASSPTVGNEKLFF. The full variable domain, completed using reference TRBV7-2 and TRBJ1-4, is GAGVSQSPSNKVTEKGKDVELRCDPISGHTALYWYRQSLGQGLEFLIYFQGNSAPDKSGLPSDRFSAERTGGSVSTLTIQRTQQEDSAVYLCASSPTVGNEKLFFGSGTQLSVL.

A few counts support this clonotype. DNA of the CDR3: TGCAGCGTTGAGAATAGACTAGCAAGCAATGAGCAGTTCTTC. This sequence encodes CSVENRLASNEQFF. The chain carries TRBV29-1 and TRBJ2-1; 7 bases are a match to TRBD2. The CDR3 length is 14 residues. Germline V lookup: CDR1 SQVTM, CDR2 ANQGSEA. The trim removed 3 bases at V and 6 bases at J, leaving 8 bases unmatched.

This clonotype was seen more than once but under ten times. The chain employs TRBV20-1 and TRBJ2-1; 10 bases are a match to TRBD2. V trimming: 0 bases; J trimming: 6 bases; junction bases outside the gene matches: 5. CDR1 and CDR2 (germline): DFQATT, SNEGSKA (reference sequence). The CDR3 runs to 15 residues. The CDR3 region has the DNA TGCAGTGCTAGAGATACCCGGACTAGCGGCAATGAGCAGTTCTTC. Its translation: CSARDTRTSGNEQFF.

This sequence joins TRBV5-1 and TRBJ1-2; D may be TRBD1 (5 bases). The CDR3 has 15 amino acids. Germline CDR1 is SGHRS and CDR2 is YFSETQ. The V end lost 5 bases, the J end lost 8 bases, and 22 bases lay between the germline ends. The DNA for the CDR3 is TGCGCCAGCAGACCGGCGGGCAGGGACGGGGGAGGCTACACCTTC. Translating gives CASRPAGRDGGGYTF.

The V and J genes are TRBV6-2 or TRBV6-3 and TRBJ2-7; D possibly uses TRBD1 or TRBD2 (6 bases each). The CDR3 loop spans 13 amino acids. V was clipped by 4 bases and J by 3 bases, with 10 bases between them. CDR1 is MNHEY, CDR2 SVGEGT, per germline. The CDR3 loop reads CASSWGAIYEQYF. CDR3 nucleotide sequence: TGTGCCAGCAGTTGGGGGGCGATCTACGAGCAGTACTTC.

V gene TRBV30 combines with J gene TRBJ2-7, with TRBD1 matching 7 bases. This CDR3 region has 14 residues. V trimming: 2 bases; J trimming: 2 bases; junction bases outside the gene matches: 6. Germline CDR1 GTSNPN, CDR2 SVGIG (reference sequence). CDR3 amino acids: CAWSTMTGPYEQYF. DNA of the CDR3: TGTGCCTGGAGTACTATGACAGGGCCCTACGAGCAGTACTTC. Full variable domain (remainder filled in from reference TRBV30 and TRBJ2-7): SQTIHQWPATLVQPVGSPLSLECTVEGTSNPNLYWYRQAAGRGLQLLFYSVGIGQISSEVPQNLSASRPQDRQFILSSKKLLLSDSGFYLCAWSTMTGPYEQYFGPGTRLTVT.

This chain's CDR3 is CSARPPGIRTSPLHF. CDR3 bases: TGCAGTGCTAGGCCTCCCGGGATCCGGACTTCACCCCTCCACTTT. The chain is built from TRBV20-1 and TRBJ1-6; D remains unclear. This CDR3 contains 15 residues. Trimming took off 3 bases at V and 9 bases at J, with 18 bases between the two ends. Per the germline V gene, CDR1 is DFQATT and CDR2 is SNEGSKA (reference sequence).

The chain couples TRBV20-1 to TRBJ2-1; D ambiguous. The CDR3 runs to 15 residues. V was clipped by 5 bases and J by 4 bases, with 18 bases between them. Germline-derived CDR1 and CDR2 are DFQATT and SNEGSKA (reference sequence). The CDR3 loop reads CSAPRNRESYNEQFF. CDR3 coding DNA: TGCAGTGCTCCGAGAAACAGAGAATCGTACAATGAGCAGTTCTTC.

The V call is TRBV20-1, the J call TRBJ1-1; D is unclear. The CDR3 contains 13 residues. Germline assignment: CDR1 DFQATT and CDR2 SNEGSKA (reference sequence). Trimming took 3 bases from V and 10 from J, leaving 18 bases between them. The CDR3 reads CSASHGQNFGAFF. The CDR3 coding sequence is TGCAGTGCTAGTCATGGGCAGAACTTTGGAGCTTTCTTT.

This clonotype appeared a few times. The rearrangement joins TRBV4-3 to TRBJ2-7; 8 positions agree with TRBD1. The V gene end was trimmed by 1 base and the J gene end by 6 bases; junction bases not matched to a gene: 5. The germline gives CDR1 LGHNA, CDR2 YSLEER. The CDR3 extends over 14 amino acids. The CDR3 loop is CASSQAQGAGEQYF. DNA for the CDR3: TGCGCCAGCAGCCAAGCCCAGGGGGCTGGCGAGCAGTACTTC.

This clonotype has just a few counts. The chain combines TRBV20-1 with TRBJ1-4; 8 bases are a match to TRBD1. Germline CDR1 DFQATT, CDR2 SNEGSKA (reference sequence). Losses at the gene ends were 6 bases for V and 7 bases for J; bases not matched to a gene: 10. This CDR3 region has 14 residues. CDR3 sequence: CSATDRGGGEKLFF. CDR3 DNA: TGCAGTGCCACCGACAGGGGTGGGGGTGAAAAACTGTTTTTT.